Shown below are 8 T cell receptor beta chains from a single sample sequenced in a study of blood T cell repertoires in COVID-19. Repertoires were generated with immunoSEQ multiplex PCR, while TCRdb's copy carries only in-frame clones and drops some. The table records about 160,000 clones, around 87% of them present only once. The sequenced sample consisted of peripheral blood. These receptors were taken from a woman in her seventies with COVID-19, enrolled during active disease.

V usage is TRBV3-1 (or the pseudogene TRBV3-2) and J usage is TRBJ1-2; D is unresolved. The CDR3 runs to 12 residues. V dropped 5 bases and J dropped 8 bases, with 12 bases sitting between them. The germline V gene has CDR1 LGHDT and CDR2 YNNKEL (reference sequence). The DNA of the CDR3 is TGTGCCAGCAGCACTAGTGGAGGGGGCTACACCTTC. Its translation: CASSTSGGGYTF.

This clone is a singleton in its sample. The chain recombines TRBV6-5 with TRBJ1-2; TRBD1 agrees at 7 bases. The J segment lost 4 bases and the V segment lost 7 bases, leaving 6 bases of the junction unmatched. CDR3 length: 13 amino acids. Germline values: CDR1 MNHEY, CDR2 SVGAGI. CDR3: CASTGGTLYGYTF. The CDR3 DNA reads as TGTGCCAGCACAGGGGGGACCCTCTATGGCTACACCTTC.

This chain joins TRBV28 and TRBJ1-5; no clear D. CDR3 length: 12 amino acids. The V end lost 11 bases, the J end lost 0 bases, and 8 bases lay between the germline ends. The germline V gene has CDR1 MDHEN and CDR2 SYDVKM. The CDR3 here is CASVSSNQPQHF. CDR3 bases: TGTGCCTCTGTCTCTAGCAATCAGCCCCAGCATTTT. Variable domain in full (rest from reference TRBV28 and TRBJ1-5): DVKVTQSSRYLVKRTGEKVFLECVQDMDHENMFWYRQDPGLGLRLIYFSYDVKMKEKGDIPEGYSVSREKKERFSLILESASTNQTSMYLCASVSSNQPQHFGDGTRLSIL.

This clone was counted between two and nine times. V is TRBV20-1 and J is TRBJ1-1; 12 bases agree with TRBD1. The CDR3 has 14 residues. V was pared by 3 bases and J by 6 bases, with 5 bases of the junction left unmatched. Germline V lookup: CDR1 DFQATT, CDR2 SNEGSKA (reference sequence). Here the CDR3 DNA reads TGCAGTGCTAGTCGGGACAGGGGGCTCTCTGAAGCTTTCTTT. The encoded protein is CSASRDRGLSEAFF.

The chain joins TRBV15 to TRBJ1-1; 7 bases map to TRBD1. The J segment lost 4 bases and the V segment lost 2 bases, leaving 7 bases of the junction unmatched. This CDR3 is 15 amino acids long. Per the germline V gene, CDR1 is LNHNV and CDR2 is YYDKDF (reference sequence). CDR3 sequence reads: CATSRPTGEATEAFF. Here the CDR3 DNA reads TGTGCCACCAGCAGACCTACAGGGGAAGCCACTGAAGCTTTCTTT.

The chain joins TRBV30 to TRBJ2-3; perhaps TRBD1 as D (5 bases). The germline CDR1 and CDR2 sequences are GTSNPN and SVGIG (reference sequence). This CDR3 has 13 residues. V lost 1 base to trimming and J lost 2 bases, with 7 bases between them. CDR3 DNA sequence: TGTGCCTGGAGTGGGGGCCTCACAGATACGCAGTATTTT. Translation gives CAWSGGLTDTQYF. Full variable domain (outside the CDR3, taken from reference TRBV30 and TRBJ2-3): SQTIHQWPATLVQPVGSPLSLECTVEGTSNPNLYWYRQAAGRGLQLLFYSVGIGQISSEVPQNLSASRPQDRQFILSSKKLLLSDSGFYLCAWSGGLTDTQYFGPGTRLTVL.

This clone appeared a single time. The V gene is TRBV25-1, the J gene TRBJ1-5; D call uncertain. The V end was cut by 2 bases, the J end by 7 bases, with 12 bases between. The CDR3 has 14 amino acids. Per germline, CDR1 MGHDK and CDR2 SYGVNS. The CDR3 nucleotides read TGTGCCAGCAGTGAAGGCAGGATGAGACAGCCCCAGCATTTT. It codes for CASSEGRMRQPQHF.

This rearrangement joins TRBV28 to TRBJ1-5; TRBD1 is a possible D gene (5 bases). V lost 5 bases, J lost 0 bases, and 14 bases lay in between. The germline CDR1 and CDR2 sequences are MDHEN and SYDVKM. CDR3 length: 16 amino acids. The CDR3 DNA is TGTGCCAGCAGTCCCACTGACAGACATAGCAATCAGCCCCAGCATTTT. Protein sequence: CASSPTDRHSNQPQHF. Together with reference TRBV28 and TRBJ1-5, the CDR3 gives the full variable domain: DVKVTQSSRYLVKRTGEKVFLECVQDMDHENMFWYRQDPGLGLRLIYFSYDVKMKEKGDIPEGYSVSREKKERFSLILESASTNQTSMYLCASSPTDRHSNQPQHFGDGTRLSIL.